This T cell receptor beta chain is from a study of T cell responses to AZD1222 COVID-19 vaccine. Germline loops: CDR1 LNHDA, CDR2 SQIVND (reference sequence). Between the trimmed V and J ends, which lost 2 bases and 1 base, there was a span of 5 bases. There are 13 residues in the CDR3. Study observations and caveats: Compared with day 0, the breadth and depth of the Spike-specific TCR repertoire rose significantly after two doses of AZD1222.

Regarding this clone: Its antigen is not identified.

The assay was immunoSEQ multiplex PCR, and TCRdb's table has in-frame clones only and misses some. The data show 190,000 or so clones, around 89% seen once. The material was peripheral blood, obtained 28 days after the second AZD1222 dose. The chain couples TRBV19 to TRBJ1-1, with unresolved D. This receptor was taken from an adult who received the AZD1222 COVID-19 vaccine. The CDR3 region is CASSIIQNTEAFF. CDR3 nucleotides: TGTGCCAGTAGTATAATACAGAACACTGAAGCTTTCTTT. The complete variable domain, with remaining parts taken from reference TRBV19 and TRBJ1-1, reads DGGITQSPKYLFRKEGQNVTLSCEQNLNHDAMYWYRQDPGQGLRLIYYSQIVNDFQKGDIAEGYSVSREKKESFPLTVTSAQKNPTAFYLCASSIIQNTEAFFGQGTRLTVV.